This T cell receptor (beta chain) stems from a study of CD8 T cells in Susac syndrome. The overall study: Active disease was present in six of the sequenced Susac syndrome patients, and remission in eight or nine.

Sequencing targeted TCR beta in T cells from blood (CD8+ and CD4+). J gave up 1 base and V 1 base, and 4 bases lay outside the gene matches. Looked up from germline, CDR1 is SNHLY and CDR2 is FYNNEI. CDR3 length: 16 residues. With random hexamers, reverse transcription was performed on about 0.45 to 1 ug of RNA. immunoSEQ multiplex PCR amplified TCR beta CDR3 across 54 Vbeta, 13 Jbeta. MiXCR was run by TCRdb on the immunoSEQ multiplex PCR reads, yielding one entry per CDR3 protein. The sample has some 150,000 distinct CDR3 sequences; around 93% are singletons. The clonotype comes from a human donor with Susac syndrome. This chain links TRBV2 with TRBJ2-3, with 8 bases that match TRBD2. Sequencing was performed on CD4+ T cells from PBMCs. The CDR3 is CASSEDAGGGTDTQYF. The CDR3 DNA sequence: TGTGCCAGCAGTGAAGACGCGGGGGGAGGCACAGATACGCAGTATTTT. Full variable domain (rest looked up from reference TRBV2 and TRBJ2-3): EPEVTQTPSHQVTQMGQEVILRCVPISNHLYFYWYRQILGQKVEFLVSFYNNEISEKSEIFDDQFSVERPDGSNFTLKIRSTKLEDSAMYFCASSEDAGGGTDTQYFGPGTRLTVL.